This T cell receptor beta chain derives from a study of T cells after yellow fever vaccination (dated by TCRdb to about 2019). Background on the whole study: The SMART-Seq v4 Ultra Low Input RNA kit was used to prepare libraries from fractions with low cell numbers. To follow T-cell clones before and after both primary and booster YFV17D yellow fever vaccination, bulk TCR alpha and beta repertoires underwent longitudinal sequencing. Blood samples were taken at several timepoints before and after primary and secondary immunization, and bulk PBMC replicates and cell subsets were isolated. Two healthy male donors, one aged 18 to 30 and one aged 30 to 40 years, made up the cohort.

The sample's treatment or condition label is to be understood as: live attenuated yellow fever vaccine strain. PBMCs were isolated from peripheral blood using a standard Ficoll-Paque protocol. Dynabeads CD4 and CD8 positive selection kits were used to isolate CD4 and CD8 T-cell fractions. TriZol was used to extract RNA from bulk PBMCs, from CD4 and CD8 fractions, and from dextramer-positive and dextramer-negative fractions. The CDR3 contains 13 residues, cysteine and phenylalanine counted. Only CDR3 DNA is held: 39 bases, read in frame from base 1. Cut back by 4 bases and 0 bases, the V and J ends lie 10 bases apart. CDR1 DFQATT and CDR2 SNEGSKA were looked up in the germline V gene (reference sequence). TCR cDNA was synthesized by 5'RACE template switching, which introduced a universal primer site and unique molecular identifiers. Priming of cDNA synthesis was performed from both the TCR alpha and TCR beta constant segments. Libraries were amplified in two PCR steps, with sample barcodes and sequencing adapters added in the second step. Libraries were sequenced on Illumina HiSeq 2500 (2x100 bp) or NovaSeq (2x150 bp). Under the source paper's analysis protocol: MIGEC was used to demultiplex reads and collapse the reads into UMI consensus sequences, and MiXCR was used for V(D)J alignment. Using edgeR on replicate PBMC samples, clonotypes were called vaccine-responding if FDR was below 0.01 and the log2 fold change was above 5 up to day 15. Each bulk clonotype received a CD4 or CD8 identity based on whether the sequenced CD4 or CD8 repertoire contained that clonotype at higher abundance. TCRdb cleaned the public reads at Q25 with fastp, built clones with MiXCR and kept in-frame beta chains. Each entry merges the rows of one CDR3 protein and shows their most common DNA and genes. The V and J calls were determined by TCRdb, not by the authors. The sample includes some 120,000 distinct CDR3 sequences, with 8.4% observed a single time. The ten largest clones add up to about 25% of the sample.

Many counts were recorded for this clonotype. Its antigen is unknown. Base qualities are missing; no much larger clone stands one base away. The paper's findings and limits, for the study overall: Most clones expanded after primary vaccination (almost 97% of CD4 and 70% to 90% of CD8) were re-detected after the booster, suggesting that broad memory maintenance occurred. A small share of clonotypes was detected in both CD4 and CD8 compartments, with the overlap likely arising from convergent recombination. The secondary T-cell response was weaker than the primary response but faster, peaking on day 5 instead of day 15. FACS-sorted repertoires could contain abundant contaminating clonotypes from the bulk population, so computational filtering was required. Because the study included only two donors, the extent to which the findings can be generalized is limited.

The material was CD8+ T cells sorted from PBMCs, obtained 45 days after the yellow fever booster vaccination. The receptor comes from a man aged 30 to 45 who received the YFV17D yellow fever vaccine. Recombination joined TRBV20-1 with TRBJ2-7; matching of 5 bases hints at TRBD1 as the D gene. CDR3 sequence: CSATSDTSYEQYF. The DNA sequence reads TGCAGTGCTACCTCGGACACCTCCTACGAGCAGTACTTC.